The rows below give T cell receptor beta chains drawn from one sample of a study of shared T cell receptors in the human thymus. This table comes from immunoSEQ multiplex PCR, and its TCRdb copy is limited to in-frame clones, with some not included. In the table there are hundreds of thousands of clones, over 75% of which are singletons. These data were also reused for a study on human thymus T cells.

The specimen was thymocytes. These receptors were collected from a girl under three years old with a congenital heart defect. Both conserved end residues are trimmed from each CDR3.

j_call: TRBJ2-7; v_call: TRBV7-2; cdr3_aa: ASSLVWQGEEQY
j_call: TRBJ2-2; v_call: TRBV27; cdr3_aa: ASSLVSGVTNTGELF
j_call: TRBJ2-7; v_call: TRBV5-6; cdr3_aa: ASSYQAWNEQY
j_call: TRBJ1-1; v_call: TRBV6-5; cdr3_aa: ASSYLPGIPKVEAF
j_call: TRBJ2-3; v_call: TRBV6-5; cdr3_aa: ASSRLGTSTDTQY
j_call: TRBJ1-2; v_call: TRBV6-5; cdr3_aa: ASSYDMEGRVGYT
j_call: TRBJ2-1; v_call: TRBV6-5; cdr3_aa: ASSYGGGSPYNEQF
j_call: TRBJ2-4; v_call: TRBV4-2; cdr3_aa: ASSPSGQGATKNIQY
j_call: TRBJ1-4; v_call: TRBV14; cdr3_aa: ASSHPTTGDFEKLF
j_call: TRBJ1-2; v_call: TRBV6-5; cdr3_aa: ASSYSGGEYYGYT
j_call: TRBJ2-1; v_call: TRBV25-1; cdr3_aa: ASSDDRGLYNEQF
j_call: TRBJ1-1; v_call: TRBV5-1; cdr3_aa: ASSWGRDRGNTEAF
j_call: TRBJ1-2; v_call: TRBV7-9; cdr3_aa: ASSFPGSGSYT
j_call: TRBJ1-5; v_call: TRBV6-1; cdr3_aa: ASSVEWVPPEVQPQH
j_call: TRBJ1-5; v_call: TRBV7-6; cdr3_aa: ASSPTPGQSNQPQH
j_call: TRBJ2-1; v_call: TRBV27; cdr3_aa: ASSPRKVSKNEQF
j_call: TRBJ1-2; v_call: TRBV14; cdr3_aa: ASSQETYRGTGGSGYT
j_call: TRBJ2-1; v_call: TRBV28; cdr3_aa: ASSAYPQLAGYSVSSYNEQF
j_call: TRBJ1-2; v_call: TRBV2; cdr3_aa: ASSQTDGFYGYT
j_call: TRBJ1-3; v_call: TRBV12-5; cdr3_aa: ASGLLIDRSSGNTIY
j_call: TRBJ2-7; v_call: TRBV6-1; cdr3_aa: ASSPGAYEQY
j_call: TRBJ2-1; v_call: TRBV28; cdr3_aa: ASSLAGGKNEQF
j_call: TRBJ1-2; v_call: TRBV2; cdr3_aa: ASSETGYYGYT
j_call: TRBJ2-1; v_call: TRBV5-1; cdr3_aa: ASSLRLAGYNEQF
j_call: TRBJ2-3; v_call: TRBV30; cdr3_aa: AWSVLGLAGGRSDTQY
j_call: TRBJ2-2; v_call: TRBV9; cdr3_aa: ASSVEGSTGELF
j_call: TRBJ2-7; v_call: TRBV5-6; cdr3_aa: ASSLWGEYEQY
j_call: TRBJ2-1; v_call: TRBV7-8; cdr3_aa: ASSLARERGLSYNEQF